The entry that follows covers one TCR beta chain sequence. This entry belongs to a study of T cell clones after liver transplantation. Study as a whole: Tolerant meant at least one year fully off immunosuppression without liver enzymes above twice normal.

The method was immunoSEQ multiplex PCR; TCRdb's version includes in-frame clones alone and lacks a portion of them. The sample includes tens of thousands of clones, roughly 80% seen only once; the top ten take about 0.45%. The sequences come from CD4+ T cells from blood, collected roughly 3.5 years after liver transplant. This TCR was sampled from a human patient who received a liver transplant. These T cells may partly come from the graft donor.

CDR3 in amino acids: CASSQGILNGQPQHF. Written as DNA, the CDR3 is TGTGCCAGCAGTCAAGGGATCCTTAATGGCCAGCCCCAGCATTTT. This rearrangement joins TRBV6-5 to TRBJ1-5; D unclear. Between the trimmed V and J ends, which lost 5 bases and 7 bases, there was a span of 18 bases. The CDR3 totals 15 residues. CDR1 MNHEY and CDR2 SVGAGI come from the germline V gene.